Each of the 26 T cell receptor beta chains below was sequenced from the same sample in a study of cytomegalovirus exposure and HLA in healthy donors. This PCR relied on a set of 60 Vbeta primers and 13 Jbeta primers. Profiling relied on immunoSEQ multiplex PCR, and the TCRdb table lists in-frame clones only, not all of them. Among about 100,000 clones listed, around 79% were seen once. Sequencing input: PBMCs. The source is a woman aged 35 to 49 in good health and CMV-seronegative.

This clone was seen a single time. The gene calls are TRBV7-9 and TRBJ1-2, with D unresolved. Germline CDR1 and CDR2: SEHNR and FQNEAQ (reference sequence). The CDR3 runs to 11 residues. V lost 1 base and J lost 10, with 7 bases in between. The CDR3 coding sequence is TGTGCCAGCAGCTTAGACACAGACTACACCTTC. It translates to CASSLDTDYTF.

The chain has TRBV15 and TRBJ2-5; 7 bases map to TRBD1. Trimming at V came to 0 bases and at J to 2 bases, leaving 12 bases not matched to a gene. CDR3 size: 18 residues. Germline loops: CDR1 LNHNV, CDR2 YYDKDF (reference sequence). The chain's CDR3 is CATSRDPFNPGQQETQYF. DNA for the CDR3: TGTGCCACCAGCAGAGACCCCTTTAACCCGGGACAGCAAGAGACCCAGTACTTC. Filled out from reference TRBV15 and TRBJ2-5, the complete variable domain reads DAMVIQNPRYQVTQFGKPVTLSCSQTLNHNVMYWYQQKSSQAPKLLFHYYDKDFNNEADTPDNFQSRRPNTSFCFLDIRSPGLGDTAMYLCATSRDPFNPGQQETQYFGPGTRLLVL.

This clone was seen a handful of times. The rearrangement joins TRBV28 to TRBJ1-2; D remains ambiguous. Trimming removed 3 bases from V and 2 bases from J, with 10 bases in between. The CDR3 has 14 amino acids. Germline CDR1 and CDR2: MDHEN and SYDVKM. CDR3 protein: CASSFPSGNYGYTF. The CDR3 DNA is TGTGCCAGCAGTTTCCCCTCGGGGAACTATGGCTACACCTTC.

Only a few counts were recorded for this clone. The V and J genes are TRBV6-6 and TRBJ1-4; D perhaps matches TRBD1 (6 bases). The CDR3 is 14 amino acids. Germline values: CDR1 MNHNY, CDR2 SVGAGI (reference sequence). V lost 6 bases to trimming and J lost 5 bases, with 13 bases between them. The CDR3: CASRKGGGNEKLFF. The DNA for the CDR3 is TGTGCCAGCAGGAAGGGGGGGGGAAATGAAAAACTGTTTTTT.

The chain carries TRBV5-1 and TRBJ2-1, with a possible D match to TRBD1 (5 bases). The CDR3 covers 14 residues. Trimming took off 4 bases at V and 7 bases at J, with 15 bases between the two ends. The germline gives CDR1 SGHRS, CDR2 YFSETQ. The CDR3 region has the DNA TGCGCCAGCAGCCCAGGACACCGAAGGAATGAGCAGTTCTTC. This sequence encodes CASSPGHRRNEQFF.

This rearrangement joins TRBV28 to TRBJ1-2; D is possibly TRBD1 (6 bases). From germline, CDR1 is MDHEN and CDR2 SYDVKM. This CDR3 is 15 amino acids long. The V end lost 3 bases, the J end lost 4 bases, and 15 bases lay between the germline ends. This chain's CDR3 is CASSFGGGRSYGYTF. DNA of the CDR3: TGTGCCAGCAGTTTCGGGGGGGGCAGGAGCTATGGCTACACCTTC.

With regard to this clone: Sequence at one end of the junction differs from germline and may be a read error. The chain recombines TRBV30 with TRBJ1-3; 8 bases agree with TRBD1. The CDR3 sequence is 15 residues long. Germline loops: CDR1 GTSNPN, CDR2 SVGIG (reference sequence). The CDR3 is CARSDRGNFGNTIYF. For the CDR3, the DNA is TGTGCCAGGAGCGACAGGGGAAATTTTGGAAACACCATATATTTT.

The gene calls are TRBV5-5 and TRBJ2-1; possibly TRBD2 for D (5 bases). The V gene lost 0 bases and the J gene lost 7 bases, with 26 bases spanning the gap. This CDR3 spans 19 amino acids. CDR1 and CDR2 from the germline V gene are SGHKS and YYEKEE (reference sequence). The CDR3 DNA follows: TGTGCCAGCAGCTTGGCCCGGGAAACGCTCGTTTACTTTGGTAATGAGCAGTTCTTC. Translating gives CASSLARETLVYFGNEQFF.

This chain uses TRBV7-9 with TRBJ1-1, with unresolved D. CDR1 is SEHNR and CDR2 is FQNEAQ in the germline V gene (reference sequence). The CDR3 contains 13 residues. The V end was cut by 5 bases, the J end by 0 bases, with 7 bases between. The CDR3 nucleotides are TGTGCCAGCAGCACACATATGAACACTGAAGCTTTCTTT. Translation gives CASSTHMNTEAFF.

This clone was seen a few times. The rearrangement uses TRBV2 and TRBJ1-2; D remains ambiguous. V lost 9 bases and J 4 bases, leaving 21 bases between the germline ends. Germline values: CDR1 SNHLY, CDR2 FYNNEI. CDR3 length: 15 residues. CDR3 sequence reads: CASSARALPFYGYTF. CDR3 nucleotides: TGTGCCAGTAGCGCTAGGGCCCTCCCGTTCTATGGCTACACCTTC.

The V and J genes are TRBV6-5 and TRBJ2-5, with a weak D call TRBD2 (5 bases). TRBJ2-7 explains the end of the DNA better; the J call may be wrong. Germline V gene data show CDR1 as MNHEY and CDR2 as SVGAGI. The CDR3 loop spans 14 amino acids. The DNA of the CDR3 is TGTGCCAGCAGTTACTCGGGGAGCTCCTACGAGCAGTACTTC. This gives the protein CASSYSGSSYEQYF.

V gene TRBV28 combines with J gene TRBJ2-1; 11 positions match TRBD1. The V segment lost 1 base and the J segment 5 bases; nucleotides outside the gene matches: 1. This CDR3 has 15 amino acids. The germline V gene encodes CDR1 MDHEN and CDR2 SYDVKM. The DNA for the CDR3 is TGTGCCAGCAGTTTATCGGACAGGGGGCACAATGAGCAGTTCTTC. Translation gives CASSLSDRGHNEQFF.

This clone was seen once. The genes are TRBV6-1 and TRBJ2-7, with TRBD2 identical over 10 bases. Germline CDR1 is MNHNS and CDR2 is SASEGT. V lost 1 base and J lost 1; bases outside the gene matches: 1. The CDR3 has 15 amino acids. The CDR3 region has the DNA TGTGCCAGCAGTGAAGAACTAGCGGGGTCCTACGAGCAGTACTTC. This encodes CASSEELAGSYEQYF.

The rearrangement joins TRBV28 to TRBJ2-7, with TRBD2 as a possible D gene (7 bases). The germline V gene encodes CDR1 MDHEN and CDR2 SYDVKM. This CDR3 is 14 amino acids long. The germline V and J ends were trimmed by 6 bases and 0 bases, with 12 bases remaining between them. CDR3 nucleotides: TGTGCCAGCAGAACGGGGGGCTCCTCCTACGAGCAGTACTTC. Its protein product is CASRTGGSSYEQYF. Variable domain in full (rest from reference TRBV28 and TRBJ2-7): DVKVTQSSRYLVKRTGEKVFLECVQDMDHENMFWYRQDPGLGLRLIYFSYDVKMKEKGDIPEGYSVSREKKERFSLILESASTNQTSMYLCASRTGGSSYEQYFGPGTRLTVT.

This chain joins TRBV29-1 and TRBJ1-3; D unclear. Germline CDR1 and CDR2: SQVTM and ANQGSEA. CDR3 length: 15 amino acids. Trimming cost V 7 bases and J 0 bases, with 16 bases left between them. CDR3 bases: TGCAGCGCAGCTGCCGGAGCAAGCTCTGGAAACACCATATATTTT. Translation: CSAAAGASSGNTIYF.

The rearrangement uses TRBV6-5 and TRBJ1-1, with 9 nucleotides matching TRBD1. V gave up 6 bases and J gave up 3 bases; unmatched junction bases: 8. There are 15 residues in the CDR3. CDR1 is MNHEY and CDR2 is SVGAGI in the germline V gene. CDR3 sequence (DNA): TGTGCCAGCAGAGGGATCCGGGACAGGGACACTGAAGCTTTCTTT. It codes for CASRGIRDRDTEAFF.

Remarks on this clone: One end of the junction fails to match germline, which may point to a read error. The chain couples TRBV7-7 to TRBJ2-3; no definite D call. The CDR3 totals 15 residues. From germline, CDR1 is SSHAT and CDR2 FNYEAQ (reference sequence). CDR3 loop: CASSSPPRRADTQYF. For the CDR3, the DNA is TGTGCTAGCAGCTCACCCCCTAGAAGAGCAGATACGCAGTATTTT.

The J gene is TRBJ2-7, the V gene TRBV9, with TRBD2 matching over 7 bases. Germline lookup yields CDR1 SGDLS and CDR2 YYNGEE. This CDR3 region has 15 residues. Trimming took 0 bases from V and 1 from J; bases not matched to a gene: 4. DNA for the CDR3: TGTGCCAGCAGCGTAGATGACGGGGGGTCCTACGAGCAGTACTTC. Protein product: CASSVDDGGSYEQYF.

This clone was recorded once. At one boundary the junction diverges from the germline segment, which might be a read error. The CDR3 sequence: CASSPTPGQGVF. CDR3 nucleotide sequence: TGTGCCAGCAGCCCCACTCCGGGACAGGGAGTCTTC. V is TRBV28 and J is TRBJ2-1; 9 bases align to TRBD1. Germline CDR1 reads MDHEN; CDR2 reads SYDVKM. The CDR3 length is 12 residues.

The chain carries TRBV27 and TRBJ1-2; 7 bases align to TRBD1. CDR3 length: 15 residues. Germline CDR1 and CDR2: MNHEY and SMNVEV (reference sequence). V trimming: 5 bases; J trimming: 2 bases; junction bases outside the gene matches: 8. The chain's CDR3 is CASSRGDRENYGYTF. The CDR3 DNA follows: TGTGCCAGCAGTCGCGGGGACAGAGAAAACTATGGCTACACCTTC.

This chain links TRBV5-1 with TRBJ1-2; TRBD1 is a possible D gene (5 bases). The germline V gene encodes CDR1 SGHRS and CDR2 YFSETQ. The CDR3 has 15 residues. V was clipped by 4 bases and J by 3 bases, with 16 bases between them. The CDR3 region is CASSLGLDGHYGYTF. The CDR3 coding sequence is TGCGCCAGCAGCCTGGGACTGGATGGCCACTATGGCTACACCTTC.

This clone was seen a few times. The chain is built from TRBV5-1 and TRBJ1-2; 12 bases align to TRBD1. This CDR3 comprises 15 residues. Germline lookup yields CDR1 SGHRS and CDR2 YFSETQ. V shed 4 bases, J shed 8 bases, and the junction held 9 bases outside the gene matches. The CDR3 loop is CASSLAGTGGVGYTF. The CDR3 DNA reads as TGCGCCAGCAGCCTAGCCGGGACAGGGGGCGTGGGCTACACCTTC.

The chain has TRBV6-1 and TRBJ1-5; D is unresolved. The CDR3 is 10 amino acids. The V and J ends lost 6 bases and 8 bases respectively, with 5 bases between them. Germline V CDR1 and CDR2: MNHNS, SASEGT. The CDR3 sequence: CASRREPQHF. The DNA for the CDR3 is TGTGCCAGCAGGCGGGAGCCCCAGCATTTT.

This clone has more than one count but fewer than ten. This rearrangement joins TRBV11-1 to TRBJ2-7, with D perhaps TRBD1 (5 bases). The CDR3 runs 16 residues. V lost 4 bases to trimming and J lost 1 base, with 17 bases between them. Germline assignment: CDR1 SGHAT and CDR2 FQDESV (reference sequence). In DNA form, the CDR3 reads TGTGCCAGCAGCTCCCCTTCCGGGCAGGGATCCTACGAGCAGTACTTC. It specifies CASSSPSGQGSYEQYF.

This clone was detected once. The rearrangement links TRBV28 to TRBJ2-7, with TRBD1 matching 9 bases. V was clipped by 7 bases and J by 7 bases; unmatched bases: 14. CDR3 length: 15 residues. CDR1 MDHEN and CDR2 SYDVKM come from the germline V gene. The CDR3 DNA is TGTGCCAGCAACCCTGACGGGACAGGGCGGAGTGAGCAGTACTTC. The encoded protein is CASNPDGTGRSEQYF.

This chain joins TRBV30 and TRBJ2-1, with TRBD2 matching over 7 bases. The V and J ends lost 2 bases and 4 bases, in that order; junction bases with no gene match: 5. Germline values: CDR1 GTSNPN, CDR2 SVGIG (reference sequence). This CDR3 comprises 14 residues. CDR3 sequence: CAWSTMGGYNEQFF. The CDR3 nucleotides read TGTGCCTGGAGTACCATGGGAGGGTACAATGAGCAGTTCTTC.